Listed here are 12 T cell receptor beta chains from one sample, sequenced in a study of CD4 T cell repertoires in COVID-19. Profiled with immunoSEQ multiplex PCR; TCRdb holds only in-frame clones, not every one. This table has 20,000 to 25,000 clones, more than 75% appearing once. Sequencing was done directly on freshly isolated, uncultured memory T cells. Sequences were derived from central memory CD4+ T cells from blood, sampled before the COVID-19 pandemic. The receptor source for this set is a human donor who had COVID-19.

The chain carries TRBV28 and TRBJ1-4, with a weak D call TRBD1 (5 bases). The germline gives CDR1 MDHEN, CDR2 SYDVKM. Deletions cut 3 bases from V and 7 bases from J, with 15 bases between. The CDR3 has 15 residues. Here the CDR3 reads CASSLHRAGVEKLFF. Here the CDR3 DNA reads TGTGCCAGCAGTTTGCACCGGGCGGGGGTTGAAAAACTGTTTTTT. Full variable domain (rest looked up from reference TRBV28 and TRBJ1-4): DVKVTQSSRYLVKRTGEKVFLECVQDMDHENMFWYRQDPGLGLRLIYFSYDVKMKEKGDIPEGYSVSREKKERFSLILESASTNQTSMYLCASSLHRAGVEKLFFGSGTQLSVL.

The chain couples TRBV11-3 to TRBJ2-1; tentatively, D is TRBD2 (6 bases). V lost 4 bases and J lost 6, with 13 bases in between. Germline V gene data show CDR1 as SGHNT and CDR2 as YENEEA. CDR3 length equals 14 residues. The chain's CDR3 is CASSSGTYSNEQFF. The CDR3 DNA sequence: TGTGCCAGCAGCTCTGGGACTTATAGCAATGAGCAGTTCTTC.

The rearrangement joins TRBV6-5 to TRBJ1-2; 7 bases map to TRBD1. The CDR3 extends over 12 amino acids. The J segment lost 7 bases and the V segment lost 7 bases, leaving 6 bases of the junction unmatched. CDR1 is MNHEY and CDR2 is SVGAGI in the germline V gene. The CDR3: CASTRTGGGYTF. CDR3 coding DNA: TGTGCCAGCACTAGGACAGGTGGTGGCTACACCTTC.

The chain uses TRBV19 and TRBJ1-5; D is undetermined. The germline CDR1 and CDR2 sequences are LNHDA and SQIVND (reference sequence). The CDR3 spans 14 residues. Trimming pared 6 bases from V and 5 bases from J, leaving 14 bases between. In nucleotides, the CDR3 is TGTGCCAGTAGGGGCTACGGTACAGATCAGCCCCAGCATTTT. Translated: CASRGYGTDQPQHF.

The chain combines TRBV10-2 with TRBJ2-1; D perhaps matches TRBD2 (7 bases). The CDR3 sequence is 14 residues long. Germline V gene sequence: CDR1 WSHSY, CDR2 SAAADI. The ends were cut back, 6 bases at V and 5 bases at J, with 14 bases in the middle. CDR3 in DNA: TGCGCCAGCAGGTCGGGGGGCCCCCACAATGAGCAGTTCTTC. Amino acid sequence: CASRSGGPHNEQFF.

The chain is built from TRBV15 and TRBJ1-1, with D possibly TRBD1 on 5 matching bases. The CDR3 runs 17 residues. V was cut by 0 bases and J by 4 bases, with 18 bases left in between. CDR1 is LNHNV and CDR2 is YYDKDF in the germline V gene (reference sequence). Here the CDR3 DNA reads TGTGCCACCAGCAGAGATCGAGTCTCCATGGGGGGCACTGAAGCTTTCTTT. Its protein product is CATSRDRVSMGGTEAFF.

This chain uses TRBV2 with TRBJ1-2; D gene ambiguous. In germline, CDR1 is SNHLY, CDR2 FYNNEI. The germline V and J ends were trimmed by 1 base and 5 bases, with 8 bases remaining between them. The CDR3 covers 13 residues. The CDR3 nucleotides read TGTGCCAGCAGTGAAGACGGGAGGTATGGCTACACCTTC. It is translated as CASSEDGRYGYTF.

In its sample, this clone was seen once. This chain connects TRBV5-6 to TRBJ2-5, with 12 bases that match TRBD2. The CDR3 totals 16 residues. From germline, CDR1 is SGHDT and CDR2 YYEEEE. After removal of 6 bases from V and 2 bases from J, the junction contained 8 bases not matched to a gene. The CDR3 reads CASTPNGLAGQETQYF. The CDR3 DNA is TGTGCCAGCACTCCAAACGGACTAGCGGGACAAGAGACCCAGTACTTC.

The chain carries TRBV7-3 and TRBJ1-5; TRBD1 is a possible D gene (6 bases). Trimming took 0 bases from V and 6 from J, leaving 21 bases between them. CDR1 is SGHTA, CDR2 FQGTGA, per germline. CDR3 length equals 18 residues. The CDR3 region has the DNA TGTGCCAGCAGCTTAACGGGCACGGGATCCAGGGGTTGTCAGCCCCAGCATTTT. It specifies CASSLTGTGSRGCQPQHF. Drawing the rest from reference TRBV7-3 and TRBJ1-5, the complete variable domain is GAGVSQTPSNKVTEKGKYVELRCDPISGHTALYWYRQSLGQGPEFLIYFQGTGAADDSGLPNDRFFAVRPEGSVSTLKIQRTERGDSAVYLCASSLTGTGSRGCQPQHFGDGTRLSIL.

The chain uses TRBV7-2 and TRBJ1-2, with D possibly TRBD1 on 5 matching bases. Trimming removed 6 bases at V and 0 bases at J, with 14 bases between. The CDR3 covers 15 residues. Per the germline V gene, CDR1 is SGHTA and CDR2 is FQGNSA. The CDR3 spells CASSYQGSANYGYTF. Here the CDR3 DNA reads TGTGCCAGCAGTTATCAGGGAAGCGCTAACTATGGCTACACCTTC.

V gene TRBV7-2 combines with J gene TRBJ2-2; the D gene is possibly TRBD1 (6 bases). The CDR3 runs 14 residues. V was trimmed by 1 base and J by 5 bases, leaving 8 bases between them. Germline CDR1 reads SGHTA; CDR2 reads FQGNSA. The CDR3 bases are TGTGCCAGCAGCTTAGGGGGGCGGACCGGGGAGCTGTTTTTT. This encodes CASSLGGRTGELFF. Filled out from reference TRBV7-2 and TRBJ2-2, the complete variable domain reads GAGVSQSPSNKVTEKGKDVELRCDPISGHTALYWYRQSLGQGLEFLIYFQGNSAPDKSGLPSDRFSAERTGGSVSTLTIQRTQQEDSAVYLCASSLGGRTGELFFGEGSRLTVL.

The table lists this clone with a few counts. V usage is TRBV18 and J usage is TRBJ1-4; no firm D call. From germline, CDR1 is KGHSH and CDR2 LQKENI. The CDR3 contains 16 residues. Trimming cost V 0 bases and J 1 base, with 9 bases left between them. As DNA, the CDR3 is TGTGCCAGCTCACCACCTGAGGGCCGAACTAATGAAAAACTGTTTTTT. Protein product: CASSPPEGRTNEKLFF.